What follows are 20 T cell receptor beta chains derived from one specimen sequenced in a study of vaccination effects on CD4 cells after COVID-19. Using viral peptide pools, the ViraFEST assay grew out antigen-specific CD4+ T cells prior to sequencing. At the end of about 9 days of culture, CD4+ T cells were isolated. These receptors are not linked to any known antigen. Generated by immunoSEQ multiplex PCR, the TCRdb table keeps only in-frame clones and is missing some. The sample lists over 50,000 clones, 81% occurring once. The specimen was CD4+ T cells from PBMCs cultured with HCoV-229E spike peptides, collected before COVID-19 vaccination. The receptors stem from a human donor who received a COVID-19 vaccine.

The chain recombines TRBV7-3 with TRBJ2-1; 8 bases fit TRBD2. The CDR3 contains 13 residues. With 0 bases clipped from V and 8 bases from J, the junction kept 0 bases outside the gene matches. Germline assignment: CDR1 SGHTA and CDR2 FQGTGA. In nucleotides, the CDR3 is TGTGCCAGCAGCTTAACGCGGGAGGATGAGCAGTTCTTC. It codes for CASSLTREDEQFF.

The chain uses TRBV10-1 and TRBJ2-6; D unclear. The CDR3 runs to 15 residues. Germline CDR1 is WNHNN and CDR2 is SYGVQD (reference sequence). V lost 2 bases, J lost 2 bases, and 7 bases lay in between. CDR3 residues: CASSEGPAGANVLTF. CDR3 bases: TGCGCCAGCAGTGAGGGTCCAGCTGGGGCCAACGTCCTGACTTTC.

The chain recombines TRBV14 with TRBJ2-3, with a possible D match to TRBD2 (5 bases). The V end lost 2 bases, the J end lost 9 bases, and 12 bases lay between the germline ends. This CDR3 has 13 amino acids. Germline V lookup: CDR1 SGHDN, CDR2 FVKESK. CDR3: CASSQSLSDTQYF. The CDR3 nucleotides read TGTGCCAGCAGCCAAAGCCTTAGCGACACGCAGTATTTT.

The chain links TRBV18 to TRBJ1-4; tentatively, D is TRBD1 (6 bases). The CDR3 covers 15 residues. The V end was cut by 6 bases, the J end by 7 bases, with 18 bases between. Germline V lookup: CDR1 KGHSH, CDR2 LQKENI. The CDR3 DNA is TGTGCCAGCTCCCCTCGGACAGTGGCGGCTGAAAAACTGTTTTTT. This sequence encodes CASSPRTVAAEKLFF.

The V gene is TRBV18, the J gene TRBJ2-3; 9 nucleotides agree with TRBD2. The CDR3 consists of 15 residues. With 4 bases clipped from V and 2 bases from J, the junction kept 4 bases outside the gene matches. Germline lookup yields CDR1 KGHSH and CDR2 LQKENI. CDR3 sequence reads: CASSLQRGVTDTQYF. In DNA form, the CDR3 reads TGTGCCAGCTCACTCCAGCGGGGGGTCACAGATACGCAGTATTTT.

In this sample, this clone turned up a few times. The J gene is TRBJ1-4, the V gene TRBV7-9; D is uncertain. The CDR3 runs 13 residues. The germline V gene encodes CDR1 SEHNR and CDR2 FQNEAQ (reference sequence). Deletions cut 3 bases from V and 7 bases from J, with 9 bases between. The CDR3 loop reads CASSLISIEKLFF. The CDR3 nucleotides are TGTGCCAGCAGCTTGATTTCGATTGAAAAACTGTTTTTT.

The V gene is TRBV2, the J gene TRBJ1-1, with a possible D match to TRBD1 (5 bases). The V gene's germline CDR1 is SNHLY and CDR2 FYNNEI. The CDR3 sequence is 13 residues long. V lost 5 bases and J lost 1, with 8 bases in between. The CDR3 DNA reads TGTGCCAGCAGTTCTGACAGGAACACTGAAGCTTTCTTT. Residues: CASSSDRNTEAFF.

V is TRBV5-4 and J is TRBJ2-1, with TRBD2 matching over 8 bases. V lost 6 bases, J lost 8 bases, and 10 bases stayed unmatched. CDR1 is SGHNT, CDR2 YYREEE, per germline (reference sequence). The CDR3 contains 14 residues. The CDR3 sequence: CASNPRGGFDEQFF. CDR3 nucleotide sequence: TGTGCCAGCAACCCTCGGGGGGGGTTCGATGAGCAGTTCTTC. Full variable domain (remainder filled in from reference TRBV5-4 and TRBJ2-1): ETGVTQSPTHLIKTRGQQVTLRCSSQSGHNTVSWYQQALGQGPQFIFQYYREEENGRGNFPPRFSGLQFPNYSSELNVNALELDDSALYLCASNPRGGFDEQFFGPGTRLTVL.

This clone was recorded only once. The chain employs TRBV21-1 and TRBJ1-1; the table's D call, TRBD1, was not checked against the DNA. TRBV21-1 is a recognized pseudogene. CDR3 length: 14 amino acids. The CDR3 DNA follows: TGTGCCAGCAGCAAAGACAGAAACTACACTGAAGCTTTCTTT. Amino acid sequence: CASSKDRNYTEAFF.

V gene TRBV19 combines with J gene TRBJ1-5, with TRBD1 matching over 8 bases. With 8 bases clipped from V and 4 bases from J, the junction kept 10 bases outside the gene matches. There are 15 residues in the CDR3. Germline CDR1 reads LNHDA; CDR2 reads SQIVND (reference sequence). The chain's CDR3 is CASERQGSVNQPQHF. The CDR3 nucleotides are TGTGCCAGTGAACGACAGGGGAGCGTGAATCAGCCCCAGCATTTT.

This clone was counted once. DNA for the CDR3: TGCGCCAGCAGCTTCGGGGACAGATACAATGAGCAGTTCTTC. It translates to CASSFGDRYNEQFF. The V gene is TRBV5-1, the J gene TRBJ2-1; 7 bases are a match to TRBD1. CDR1 is SGHRS and CDR2 is YFSETQ in the germline V gene. With 2 bases clipped from V and 4 bases from J, the junction kept 3 bases outside the gene matches. The CDR3 has 14 amino acids.

The chain employs TRBV5-1 and TRBJ2-2; tentatively, D is TRBD2 (7 bases). The CDR3 loop spans 15 amino acids. V gave up 0 bases and J gave up 4 bases, with 10 bases separating them. In germline, CDR1 is SGHRS, CDR2 YFSETQ. In DNA, the CDR3 is TGCGCCAGCAGCTTGGACAGGGAGGGCACCGGGGAGCTGTTTTTT. The encoded protein is CASSLDREGTGELFF.

V and J are TRBV6-5 and TRBJ1-2, with TRBD1 matching 7 bases. The CDR3 runs 15 residues. The J segment lost 5 bases and the V segment lost 6 bases, leaving 12 bases of the junction unmatched. Germline values: CDR1 MNHEY, CDR2 SVGAGI. The CDR3 loop is CASSSTGAKGYGYTF. CDR3 sequence (DNA): TGTGCCAGCAGCTCCACAGGGGCCAAAGGTTATGGCTACACCTTC.

J is TRBJ2-3 and V is TRBV5-1; D may correspond to TRBD1 or TRBD2 (5 bases each). This CDR3 has 15 residues. Germline CDR1 reads SGHRS; CDR2 reads YFSETQ. Trimming took 4 bases from V and 2 from J, leaving 14 bases between them. The CDR3 loop reads CASSLGTLDTDTQYF. The CDR3 nucleotides are TGCGCCAGCAGCCTCGGGACCCTCGACACAGATACGCAGTATTTT.

The V and J genes are TRBV7-4 and TRBJ2-7; D possibly corresponds to TRBD1 (6 bases). Germline CDR1 SGHVT, CDR2 SQSDAQ. The CDR3 runs to 15 residues. V lost 5 bases, J lost 2 bases, and 16 bases lay in between. Written as DNA, the CDR3 is TGTGCCAGCAGCCCCCAGGACAGCACTACCTACGAGCAGTACGTC. It specifies CASSPQDSTTYEQYV.

This chain connects TRBV7-9 to TRBJ2-2; 7 nucleotides agree with TRBD1. The CDR3 totals 17 residues. Germline CDR1 SEHNR, CDR2 FQNEAQ (reference sequence). V lost 3 bases, J lost 5 bases, and 12 bases stayed unmatched. CDR3: CASSFGKTGQRTGELFF. CDR3 sequence (DNA): TGTGCCAGCAGCTTCGGCAAAACGGGACAGCGTACCGGGGAGCTGTTTTTT.

The table lists this clone with a count of one. The gene calls are TRBV6-5 and TRBJ1-1; D not resolved. Trimming took 7 bases from V and 4 from J, leaving 13 bases between them. This CDR3 is 13 amino acids long. CDR1 and CDR2 from the germline V gene are MNHEY and SVGAGI. CDR3 DNA: TGTGCCAGCACCGCCGCTCGGACCACTGAAGCTTTCTTT. Its protein product is CASTAARTTEAFF.

This clone was counted a single time. The chain combines TRBV7-2 with TRBJ1-5; the D is unclear. The V gene's germline CDR1 is SGHTA and CDR2 FQGNSA. This CDR3 spans 17 amino acids. The germline V and J ends were trimmed by 0 bases and 0 bases, with 12 bases remaining between them. As DNA, the CDR3 is TGTGCCAGCAGCTTAGCGTTCGGATTCTATAGCAATCAGCCCCAGCATTTT. It codes for CASSLAFGFYSNQPQHF.

This sequence joins TRBV7-2 and TRBJ2-3; tentatively, D is TRBD1 (6 bases). This CDR3 has 15 residues. V dropped 5 bases and J dropped 6 bases, with 18 bases sitting between them. CDR1 and CDR2 from the germline V gene are SGHTA and FQGNSA. The CDR3 spells CASSIRPLRGDTQYF. The CDR3 nucleotides read TGTGCCAGCAGCATCCGGCCCTTAAGGGGGGATACGCAGTATTTT. Using reference TRBV7-2 and TRBJ2-3 for the parts outside the CDR3, the full variable domain is GAGVSQSPSNKVTEKGKDVELRCDPISGHTALYWYRQSLGQGLEFLIYFQGNSAPDKSGLPSDRFSAERTGGSVSTLTIQRTQQEDSAVYLCASSIRPLRGDTQYFGPGTRLTVL.

The V and J genes are TRBV29-1 and TRBJ1-2; D call uncertain. The CDR3 totals 13 residues. CDR1 is SQVTM and CDR2 is ANQGSEA in the germline V gene. Trimming stripped 4 bases from V and 2 bases from J, with 11 bases between. The CDR3 loop is CSVGGVQNYGYTF. The CDR3 region has the DNA TGCAGCGTTGGTGGGGTCCAGAACTATGGCTACACCTTC.